The 30 T cell receptor beta chains reported below all come from one sample, sequenced in a study of cytotoxic CD8 clonotypes in ibrutinib-treated CLL. The protocol was immunoSEQ multiplex PCR, while the TCRdb copy is restricted to in-frame clones and leaves out a portion. The sample includes approximately 35,000 clones, roughly two thirds of them seen just once. This sample comprised PBMCs, obtained at disease progression, from a patient treated with ibrutinib. Receptor source: a human donor with chronic lymphocytic leukemia.

The genes are TRBV5-5 and TRBJ1-2; TRBD1 agrees at 7 bases. J gave up 8 bases and V 4 bases, and 11 bases lay outside the gene matches. The CDR3 runs 14 residues. The V gene's germline CDR1 is SGHKS and CDR2 YYEKEE (reference sequence). The DNA for the CDR3 is TGTGCCAGCAGCCAGTACACAGGGGAGAGGGGCTACACCTTC. This codes for CASSQYTGERGYTF.

The chain combines TRBV6-6 with TRBJ2-3; TRBD1 matches at 8 bases. The CDR3 length is 15 residues. Trimming cost V 6 bases and J 1 base; bases outside gene matches: 6. Per the germline V gene, CDR1 is MNHNY and CDR2 is SVGAGI (reference sequence). The CDR3 sequence is CASSPTGAGTDTQYF. CDR3 coding DNA: TGTGCCAGCAGCCCGACAGGGGCTGGCACAGATACGCAGTATTTT.

This chain connects TRBV5-1 to TRBJ2-7; 11 bases agree with TRBD1. Germline trimming cut 7 bases from V and 4 bases from J; bases unmatched to any gene: 10. The CDR3 contains 15 residues. The germline gives CDR1 SGHRS, CDR2 YFSETQ. This chain's CDR3 is CASSAVGTGGYEQYF. The CDR3 nucleotides read TGCGCCAGCTCCGCTGTCGGGACAGGGGGTTACGAGCAGTACTTC.

The V gene is TRBV6-1, the J gene TRBJ2-3; no firm D call. CDR1 is MNHNS and CDR2 is SASEGT in the germline V gene. Trimming removed 6 bases at V and 6 bases at J, with 16 bases between. This CDR3 region has 14 residues. CDR3 sequence (DNA): TGTGCCAGCAGCGGGCCCAGGATCCGGGATACGCAGTATTTT. Translation gives CASSGPRIRDTQYF.

For the CDR3, the DNA is TGCGCCAGCAGCTTGGTTGGGGCAGGGGGAACTGAAGCTTTCTTT. Protein product: CASSLVGAGGTEAFF. The chain employs TRBV5-1 and TRBJ1-1, with TRBD1 identical over 7 bases. Germline CDR1 reads SGHRS; CDR2 reads YFSETQ. This CDR3 has 15 amino acids. The J segment lost 5 bases and the V segment lost 0 bases, leaving 7 bases of the junction unmatched.

This clone was picked up a small number of times. The chain recombines TRBV4-1 with TRBJ1-1; no clear D gene. Germline V gene sequence: CDR1 MGHRA, CDR2 YSYEKL. V lost 4 bases and J 7 bases, leaving 16 bases between the germline ends. There are 14 residues in the CDR3. The CDR3 here is CASSRGNAPIEAFF. CDR3 sequence (DNA): TGCGCCAGCAGCCGAGGGAACGCCCCGATTGAAGCTTTCTTT.

This clone was recorded only once. The J gene is TRBJ1-1, the V gene TRBV11-3, with D hard to call. CDR1 is SGHNT, CDR2 YENEEA, per germline. V was shortened by 3 bases and J by 5 bases, with 7 bases between the two germline ends. There are 12 residues in the CDR3. CDR3 sequence reads: CASSLSGTEAFF. The CDR3 DNA sequence: TGTGCCAGCAGCTTGAGTGGAACTGAAGCTTTCTTT.

J is TRBJ2-3 and V is TRBV2, with 12 bases that match TRBD2. Trimming cost V 8 bases and J 1 base; bases outside gene matches: 13. This CDR3 has 18 amino acids. CDR1 and CDR2 from the germline V gene are SNHLY and FYNNEI. The CDR3 is CASGNLAGGPSGTDTQYF. DNA for the CDR3: TGTGCCAGCGGGAATCTAGCGGGGGGGCCCAGCGGCACAGATACGCAGTATTTT.

This clone was seen once. This chain links TRBV5-5 with TRBJ2-7; 8 bases line up with TRBD1. Germline loops: CDR1 SGHKS, CDR2 YYEKEE (reference sequence). This CDR3 spans 14 amino acids. Losses at the gene ends were 3 bases for V and 3 bases for J; bases not matched to a gene: 5. The CDR3 region is CASSSQGVSYEQYF. CDR3 bases: TGTGCCAGCAGCTCACAGGGGGTCAGCTACGAGCAGTACTTC.

V is TRBV5-5 and J is TRBJ1-2; no clear D gene. V lost 0 bases and J 8 bases, leaving 11 bases between the germline ends. Germline CDR1 SGHKS, CDR2 YYEKEE (reference sequence). The CDR3 extends over 13 amino acids. The CDR3: CASSLVNTGGYTF. The CDR3 DNA is TGTGCCAGCAGCTTGGTGAACACGGGGGGCTACACCTTC.

The V and J genes are TRBV6-5 and TRBJ1-2; D is ambiguous. CDR1 is MNHEY and CDR2 is SVGAGI in the germline V gene. The ends were cut back, 5 bases at V and 6 bases at J, with 13 bases in the middle. This CDR3 comprises 13 residues. The CDR3 DNA is TGTGCCAGCAGTGCGCTAAGTGGGGATGGCTACACCTTC. Its translation: CASSALSGDGYTF.

Only a few counts were recorded for this clone. The chain couples TRBV5-1 to TRBJ2-3; 7 positions agree with TRBD2. The CDR3 consists of 14 residues. CDR1 and CDR2 from the germline V gene are SGHRS and YFSETQ. V lost 5 bases to trimming and J lost 5 bases; unmatched junction nucleotides: 8. The CDR3 DNA follows: TGCGCCAGCAGACCCGGGACTATGGAAGATACGCAGTATTTT. Translating gives CASRPGTMEDTQYF.

This sequence joins TRBV10-1 and TRBJ2-5; the D call may be TRBD1 or TRBD2 (6 bases each). Per germline, CDR1 WNHNN and CDR2 SYGVQD (reference sequence). Trimming removed 5 bases from V and 3 bases from J, with 13 bases in between. The length of the CDR3 is 14 residues. The CDR3 sequence: CASSSSGGEETQYF. The CDR3 DNA reads TGCGCCAGCAGTAGTTCCGGGGGCGAAGAGACCCAGTACTTC.

The chain recombines TRBV2 with TRBJ1-1, with D possibly matching TRBD1 (5 bases). The CDR3 totals 14 residues. Germline CDR1 is SNHLY and CDR2 is FYNNEI. V was pared by 5 bases and J by 4 bases, with 14 bases between. For the CDR3, the DNA is TGTGCCAGCAGTAAAGGGGTTGGGGCCACTGAAGCTTTCTTT. Encoded protein: CASSKGVGATEAFF.

The rearrangement links TRBV5-1 to TRBJ1-3; no clear D gene. Germline CDR1 SGHRS, CDR2 YFSETQ. The length of the CDR3 is 16 residues. Trimming cost V 1 base and J 0 bases, with 11 bases left between them. The CDR3 loop is CASSLKGSDSGNTIYF. The CDR3 nucleotides read TGCGCCAGCAGCTTGAAGGGATCCGACTCTGGAAACACCATATATTTT.

The rearrangement links TRBV11-1 to TRBJ2-2; 8 bases fit TRBD2. Germline CDR1 reads SGHAT; CDR2 reads FQDESV (reference sequence). After removal of 2 bases from V and 4 bases from J, the junction contained 0 bases not matched to a gene. This CDR3 is built from 14 residues. CDR3 nucleotide sequence: TGTGCCAGCAGCTTACTAGCGGGCACCGGGGAGCTGTTTTTT. This translates into CASSLLAGTGELFF.

V and J are TRBV11-2 and TRBJ1-6, with 8 bases aligning to TRBD1. Unmatched junction bases numbered 8, after V lost 3 bases and J lost 10 bases. The CDR3 length is 15 residues. Germline values: CDR1 SGHAT, CDR2 FQNNGV. CDR3 sequence reads: CASSLGDRFGSPLHF. CDR3 coding DNA: TGTGCCAGCAGCTTGGGGGACAGGTTTGGATCACCCCTCCACTTT.

The chain employs TRBV7-6 and TRBJ1-3, with 12 bases matching TRBD1. This CDR3 region has 21 residues. The V gene end was trimmed by 4 bases and the J gene end by 4 bases; junction bases not matched to a gene: 20. The germline V gene has CDR1 SGHVS and CDR2 FNYEAQ. The DNA for the CDR3 is TGTGCCAGCAGCTCTAAAACCGGCCGGGACAGGGGGCGCGGGAAAGGAAACACCATATATTTT. Translation: CASSSKTGRDRGRGKGNTIYF.

This rearrangement joins TRBV16 to TRBJ1-3; 7 nucleotides match TRBD1. The CDR3 consists of 15 residues. The germline gives CDR1 KGHSY, CDR2 FQNENV. Trimming at V came to 8 bases and at J to 0 bases, leaving 7 bases not matched to a gene. The CDR3 region has the DNA TGTGCCAGCGGAAGGGGGCCGTTCTCTGGAAACACCATATATTTT. Amino acid sequence: CASGRGPFSGNTIYF. The full variable domain, its missing parts supplied by reference TRBV16 and TRBJ1-3, is GEEVAQTPKHLVRGEGQKAKLYCAPIKGHSYVFWYQQVLKNEFKFLISFQNENVFDETGMPKERFSAKCLPNSPCSLEIQATKLEDSAVYFCASGRGPFSGNTIYFGEGSWLTVV.

This clone was counted only a few times. CDR3 in amino acids: CASSGRVDSPLHF. DNA of the CDR3: TGTGCCAGCAGTGGCAGGGTGGATTCACCCCTCCACTTT. The V and J genes are TRBV25-1 and TRBJ1-6; tentative D call: TRBD1 (5 bases). V was trimmed by 4 bases and J by 8 bases, leaving 9 bases between them. This CDR3 contains 13 residues. The germline CDR1 and CDR2 sequences are MGHDK and SYGVNS. The variable domain in full, with the rest retrieved from reference TRBV25-1 and TRBJ1-6, is EADIYQTPRYLVIGTGKKITLECSQTMGHDKMYWYQQDPGMELHLIHYSYGVNSTEKGDLSSESTVSRIRTEHFPLTLESARPSHTSQYLCASSGRVDSPLHFGNGTRLTVT.

The chain combines TRBV14 with TRBJ2-1; 9 bases align to TRBD1. Germline trimming cut 4 bases from V and 0 bases from J; bases unmatched to any gene: 4. This CDR3 comprises 16 residues. The V gene's germline CDR1 is SGHDN and CDR2 FVKESK. For the CDR3, the DNA is TGTGCCAGCAGCCCCCGGGACAGGGTCTCCTACAATGAGCAGTTCTTC. Amino acid sequence: CASSPRDRVSYNEQFF.

The CDR3, as DNA: TGTGCCAGCAGCGGGAATGAAGCCAAAAACATTCAGTACTTC. Protein sequence: CASSGNEAKNIQYF. The chain has TRBV6-5 and TRBJ2-4; TRBD2 is a possible D gene (5 bases). The CDR3 spans 14 residues. Germline CDR1 reads MNHEY; CDR2 reads SVGAGI. Trimming stripped 6 bases from V and 0 bases from J, with 9 bases between.

This sequence joins TRBV27 and TRBJ2-7; 7 nucleotides match TRBD2. Germline V lookup: CDR1 MNHEY, CDR2 SMNVEV (reference sequence). Unmatched junction bases numbered 2, after V lost 1 base and J lost 2 bases. The CDR3 spans 14 residues. The CDR3 sequence is CASSLWGGPYEQYF. CDR3 in DNA: TGTGCCAGCAGTTTATGGGGGGGTCCCTACGAGCAGTACTTC.

The chain couples TRBV7-9 to TRBJ2-1; 12 nucleotides align to TRBD2. The germline CDR1 and CDR2 sequences are SEHNR and FQNEAQ (reference sequence). The CDR3 spans 17 residues. With 4 bases clipped from V and 7 bases from J, the junction kept 11 bases outside the gene matches. The CDR3, as DNA: TGTGCCAGCAGCTCTATGTCAACTAGCGGGGGGAGGAATGAGCAGTTCTTC. Translation gives CASSSMSTSGGRNEQFF.

The count of this clone is one. J is TRBJ1-1 and V is TRBV5-4; no reliable D call. Per germline, CDR1 SGHNT and CDR2 YYREEE (reference sequence). The CDR3 runs to 15 residues. Trimming shortened V by 0 bases and J by 5 bases, and 14 bases separated the two germline ends. The chain's CDR3 is CASSLGWGMVTEAFF. CDR3 nucleotide sequence: TGTGCCAGCAGCTTGGGCTGGGGAATGGTAACTGAAGCTTTCTTT.

Concerning this clone itself: This sample also contains other DNA sequences that code for the same CDR3. The rearrangement uses TRBV15 and TRBJ2-3, with 13 bases fitting TRBD2. This CDR3 is 16 amino acids long. J lost 3 bases, V lost 1 base, and 1 base had no gene match. The germline V gene encodes CDR1 LNHNV and CDR2 YYDKDF (reference sequence). The chain's CDR3 is CATSRGTSGGTDTQYF. In DNA form, the CDR3 reads TGTGCCACCAGCAGAGGGACTAGCGGGGGTACAGATACGCAGTATTTT.

The chain uses TRBV11-3 and TRBJ2-5, with D possibly being TRBD1 (6 bases). V was pared by 1 base and J by 5 bases, with 17 bases between. CDR1 is SGHNT, CDR2 YENEEA, per germline. The CDR3 has 16 residues. CDR3 DNA sequence: TGTGCCAGCAGCTTAGGGCACAGGGCGACGGTTGAGACCCAGTACTTC. Its protein product is CASSLGHRATVETQYF.

V is TRBV7-5 and J is TRBJ2-3. TRBV7-5 counts as a pseudogene. This CDR3 region has 16 residues. Here the CDR3 reads CVRSSLSGRRTDTQYF. The CDR3 DNA sequence: TGTGTCAGAAGCTCGCTATCCGGACGGCGCACAGATACGCAGTATTTT.

The chain joins TRBV5-1 to TRBJ2-7; 15 nucleotides align to TRBD2. The CDR3 consists of 17 residues. Germline V gives CDR1 SGHRS, CDR2 YFSETQ. V was pared by 4 bases and J by 6 bases, with 11 bases of the junction left unmatched. This CDR3 is CASSPGLAGGPPFEQYF. In DNA, the CDR3 is TGCGCCAGCAGCCCGGGACTAGCGGGGGGCCCCCCCTTCGAGCAGTACTTC. The entire variable domain, with the rest obtained from reference TRBV5-1 and TRBJ2-7, is as follows: KAGVTQTPRYLIKTRGQQVTLSCSPISGHRSVSWYQQTPGQGLQFLFEYFSETQRNKGNFPGRFSGRQFSNSRSEMNVSTLELGDSALYLCASSPGLAGGPPFEQYFGPGTRLTVT.

The chain recombines TRBV9 with TRBJ2-5; 10 nucleotides line up with TRBD2. Looked up from germline, CDR1 is SGDLS and CDR2 is YYNGEE. The CDR3 sequence is 15 residues long. The J segment lost 5 bases and the V segment lost 6 bases, leaving 10 bases of the junction unmatched. The CDR3 bases are TGTGCCAGCACCCCGAGCGGGGGGGCCGGCGAGACCCAGTACTTC. This encodes CASTPSGGAGETQYF.